Presented here are 19 T cell receptor beta chains from one specimen sequenced in a study of tumor-infiltrating lymphocytes in oesophageal squamous cell carcinoma. TCRdb itself ran the PCR reads through MiXCR, one entry per CDR3 protein. The repertoire holds roughly 16,000 distinct CDR3 sequences, with around half as singletons. What was sequenced was esophageal tumor tissue. The source of these receptors is a male donor with esophageal squamous cell carcinoma.

V gene TRBV11-2 combines with J gene TRBJ1-1, with D possibly TRBD1 on 6 matching bases. Germline CDR1 and CDR2: SGHAT and FQNNGV. This CDR3 comprises 15 residues. The germline V and J ends were trimmed by 7 bases and 2 bases, with 17 bases remaining between them. CDR3 sequence: CASTRAPTGNTEAFF. Written as DNA, the CDR3 is TGTGCCAGCACCAGAGCCCCGACAGGAAACACTGAAGCTTTCTTT.

The V and J genes are TRBV7-8 and TRBJ2-4; TRBD1 matches at 7 bases. The junction had 7 bases not matched to a gene; V was cut back by 1 base and J by 13 bases. Germline lookup yields CDR1 SGHVS and CDR2 FQNEAQ. The CDR3 spans 13 residues. CDR3 amino acids: CASSLGRDRKQYF. The CDR3, as DNA: TGTGCCAGCAGCTTAGGAAGGGACAGAAAACAGTACTTC.

This clonotype was observed a handful of times. This rearrangement joins TRBV2 to TRBJ1-5; D ambiguous. Trimming removed 1 base from V and 4 bases from J, with 14 bases in between. CDR3 length: 16 residues. The germline V gene has CDR1 SNHLY and CDR2 FYNNEI. This CDR3 is CASSEEEPSLNQPQHF. Here the CDR3 DNA reads TGTGCCAGCAGTGAAGAAGAGCCCTCCCTAAATCAGCCCCAGCATTTT.

This clonotype was found once. The V and J genes are TRBV6-1 and TRBJ1-5, with D maybe TRBD1 (5 bases). From germline, CDR1 is MNHNS and CDR2 SASEGT. This CDR3 has 15 amino acids. V was cut by 4 bases and J by 3 bases, with 13 bases left in between. The CDR3: CASSGIQATNQPQHF. The CDR3 region has the DNA TGTGCCAGCAGTGGGATACAGGCTACCAATCAGCCCCAGCATTTT.

This clonotype is medium-sized. At one end the junction does not follow the germline gene, possibly because of a read error. The rearrangement joins TRBV5-4 to TRBJ2-5, with no clear D. CDR1 is SGHNT, CDR2 YYREEE, per germline (reference sequence). The length of the CDR3 is 13 residues. CDR3 bases: TGCGCCAGCAGCTTGGGGATGCAAGAGACCCAGTACTTC. Translated: CASSLGMQETQYF.

A few counts support this clonotype. V is TRBV7-6 and J is TRBJ2-4; 8 bases match TRBD2. The J call could be wrong; TRBJ2-7 is a better fit for the DNA end. The germline CDR1 and CDR2 sequences are SGHVS and FNYEAQ. The CDR3 runs to 14 residues. In DNA form, the CDR3 reads TGTGCCAGCAGCTTTGGCGGGGGGCTCGACGAGCAGTACTTC. Translating gives CASSFGGGLDEQYF.

By proportion, this clonotype is medium-sized. The chain carries TRBV10-3 and TRBJ1-1; D remains unclear. CDR1 and CDR2 (germline): ENHRY, SYGVKD. The CDR3 loop spans 11 amino acids. Trimming pared 4 bases from V and 7 bases from J, leaving 7 bases between. The CDR3 is CAISGRFEAFF. The CDR3 DNA sequence: TGTGCCATCAGTGGACGGTTTGAAGCTTTCTTT.

This sequence joins TRBV6-1 and TRBJ2-3, with D perhaps matching TRBD1 (5 bases). V was trimmed by 6 bases and J by 10 bases, leaving 17 bases between them. The V gene's germline CDR1 is MNHNS and CDR2 SASEGT. The CDR3 loop spans 13 amino acids. CDR3 bases: TGTGCCAGCAGCCCATCATTCACAGGAGCGCAGTATTTT. Its protein product is CASSPSFTGAQYF.

Here the CDR3 DNA reads TGTGCCGCGGGGGACGGATTGAACACTGAAGCTTTCTTT. It specifies CAAGDGLNTEAFF. The J gene is TRBJ1-1, the V gene TRBV24-1; maybe TRBD1 (5 bases). Germline V gene data show CDR1 as KGHDR and CDR2 as SFDVKD. V was cut by 12 bases and J by 0 bases, with 13 bases left in between. The CDR3 totals 13 residues.

About this clonotype itself: Since the CDR3 does not end with the conserved phenylalanine or tryptophan, this likely comes from a read error. It is unclear where the CDR3 begins or ends on the DNA, so no DNA is shown, and the CDR3 is as TCRdb lists it. The V call is TRBV24-1, the J call TRBJ2-6; the table gives TRBD1 as D, unverified against the DNA. Germline V gene data show CDR1 as KGHDR and CDR2 as SFDVKD. The CDR3 adds up to 18 amino acids, both ends counted. The CDR3 loop reads CATSDLGQGSADTQYFGA.

This clonotype showed up many times. V is TRBV10-1 and J is TRBJ1-1; 8 bases are shared with TRBD1. This CDR3 contains 14 residues. The germline gives CDR1 WNHNN, CDR2 SYGVQD (reference sequence). V lost 5 bases, J lost 8 bases, and 10 bases stayed unmatched. The CDR3 sequence is CASSPQGERGEAFF. For the CDR3, the DNA is TGCGCCAGCAGTCCACAGGGGGAACGGGGCGAAGCTTTCTTT.

This clonotype was seen a few times. The V and J genes are TRBV7-9 and TRBJ2-3; no clear D gene. The J call could be wrong; TRBJ2-7 is a better fit for the DNA end. The CDR3 contains 16 residues. Germline CDR1 and CDR2: SEHNR and FQNEAQ (reference sequence). The CDR3 reads CASRPAAGPARNEQYF. In DNA form, the CDR3 reads TGTGCCAGCAGACCTGCCGCCGGGCCCGCACGCAATGAGCAGTACTTC.

The CDR3 sequence is CASSLARDGTDTQYF. CDR3 DNA sequence: TGTGCCAGCAGTTTAGCGCGGGACGGGACAGATACGCAGTATTTT. The chain joins TRBV12-3 or TRBV12-4 to TRBJ2-3, with D tentatively TRBD2 (6 bases). V lost 0 bases to trimming and J lost 3 bases, with 10 bases between them. The CDR3 covers 15 residues.

There are many counts of this clonotype. The chain is built from TRBV19 and TRBJ1-1; D is unresolved. The CDR3 loop spans 14 amino acids. Per germline, CDR1 LNHDA and CDR2 SQIVND (reference sequence). V lost 7 bases and J 8 bases, leaving 20 bases between the germline ends. The CDR3: CASTLVGRAKEAFF. DNA for the CDR3: TGTGCCAGTACCTTGGTAGGAAGAGCGAAAGAAGCTTTCTTT.

Many counts were recorded for this clonotype. J is TRBJ2-2 and V is TRBV12-3 or TRBV12-4; D is perhaps TRBD2 (5 bases). Trimming took off 6 bases at V and 2 bases at J, with 16 bases between the two ends. The CDR3 has 16 amino acids. The CDR3 region is CASRPTGRENTGELFF. The CDR3 region has the DNA TGTGCCAGCAGGCCGACCGGTCGGGAAAACACCGGGGAGCTGTTTTTT.

Written as DNA, the CDR3 is TGTGCCAGCAGCTTAGTGGGATCCGGGAAGGGAGGCGAGCAGTACTTC. This gives the protein CASSLVGSGKGGEQYF. The chain uses TRBV7-6 and TRBJ2-4; possibly TRBD2 for D (6 bases). The J call may not be correct, given that the DNA end is closer to TRBJ2-7. The germline gives CDR1 SGHVS, CDR2 FNYEAQ. The CDR3 contains 16 residues.

V and J are TRBV7-2 and TRBJ2-1; TRBD1 matches at 8 bases. The J call could be wrong; TRBJ2-7 is a better fit for the DNA end. Per germline, CDR1 SGHTA and CDR2 FQGNSA. The CDR3 runs to 16 residues. Here the CDR3 reads CASSNALLTGVYEQYF. CDR3 bases: TGTGCCAGCAGCAATGCACTCCTGACAGGGGTGTACGAGCAGTACTTC.

The J gene is TRBJ2-3, the V gene TRBV7-3; 8 nucleotides match TRBD2. The end of the DNA fits TRBJ2-1 better, so the J call may be wrong. Per the germline V gene, CDR1 is SGHTA and CDR2 is FQGTGA. The CDR3 consists of 13 residues. CDR3 sequence (DNA): TGTGCCAGCAGTAACGGGGGGGCAAATGAGCAGTTCTTC. This translates into CASSNGGANEQFF.

The J gene is TRBJ2-3, the V gene TRBV5-1; D possibly corresponds to TRBD2 (6 bases). The ends were cut back, 4 bases at V and 6 bases at J, with 15 bases in the middle. CDR3 length: 14 amino acids. From germline, CDR1 is SGHRS and CDR2 YFSETQ. The CDR3 DNA reads as TGCGCCAGCAGCCACAGCGGGCCCGGGGATACGCAGTATTTT. Protein product: CASSHSGPGDTQYF.